The text below deals with one TCR beta chain. These data belong to a study of T cells expressing NK-cell markers. The cDNA for TCR beta came from 5'RACE template switching with UMIs. No DNA is given; TCRdb re-called the 5' RACE reads and lists each CDR3 protein once. Reported are about 390,000 distinct CDR3 sequences; the ten largest clones contain about 10%. The receptor comes from a woman aged 50 to 65 in good health. What was sequenced was blood T cells: a sorted CD56 or NKG2C T cell subset, CD4+ or CD8+ T cells, or bulk PBMC T cells (not recorded which).

This CDR3 is CASSLDGFGGYTF. The V call is TRBV5-1, the J call TRBJ1-2. This CDR3 has 13 residues. The germline gives CDR1 SGHRS, CDR2 YFSETQ.